The subject of this entry is one TCR beta chain. Its specificity is unknown. Sequencing used immunoSEQ multiplex PCR; TCRdb keeps in-frame clones, though not all of them. The sample lists approximately 30,000 clones, about three quarters occurring once. The record originates from a study of PD-1 blockade in classical Hodgkin lymphoma. Overall study: The nivolumab dose that patients received was 3 mg/kg, given intravenously every 2 weeks. Study results and limitations: Newly diagnosed patients reportedly had lower baseline TCR diversity than healthy donors. Baseline diversity resembling that of newly diagnosed patients was seen in complete responders.

Each patient's relapse followed autologous stem cell transplantation, and brentuximab vedotin exposure varied. Researchers report purifying CD4+ T cells from thawed PBMCs by magnetic negative selection. Patients' outcomes at their best amounted to complete response, partial response or progressive disease. Germline CDR1 and CDR2: SGHTA and FQGTGA. The germline V and J ends were trimmed by 2 bases and 2 bases, with 8 bases remaining between them. The CDR3 sequence is 14 residues long. Material: CD4+ T cells from blood, obtained at baseline. The V gene is TRBV7-3, the J gene TRBJ2-3; D not certain. The sequence was obtained from a human donor with classical Hodgkin lymphoma. The CDR3, as DNA: TGTGCCAGCAGCTTAGGGTCAGCCACAGATACGCAGTATTTT. As protein: CASSLGSATDTQYF.